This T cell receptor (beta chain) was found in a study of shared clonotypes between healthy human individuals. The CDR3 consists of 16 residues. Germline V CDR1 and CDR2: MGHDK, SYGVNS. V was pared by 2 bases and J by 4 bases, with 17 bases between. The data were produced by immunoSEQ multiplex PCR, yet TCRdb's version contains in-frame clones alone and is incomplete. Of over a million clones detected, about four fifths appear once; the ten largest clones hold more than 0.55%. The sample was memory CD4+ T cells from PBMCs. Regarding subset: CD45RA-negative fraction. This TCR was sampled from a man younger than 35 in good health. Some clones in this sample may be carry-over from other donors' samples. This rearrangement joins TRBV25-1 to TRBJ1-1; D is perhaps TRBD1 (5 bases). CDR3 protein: CASSEESTGETTEAFF. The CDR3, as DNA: TGTGCCAGCAGTGAAGAAAGCACAGGAGAGACCACTGAAGCTTTCTTT.